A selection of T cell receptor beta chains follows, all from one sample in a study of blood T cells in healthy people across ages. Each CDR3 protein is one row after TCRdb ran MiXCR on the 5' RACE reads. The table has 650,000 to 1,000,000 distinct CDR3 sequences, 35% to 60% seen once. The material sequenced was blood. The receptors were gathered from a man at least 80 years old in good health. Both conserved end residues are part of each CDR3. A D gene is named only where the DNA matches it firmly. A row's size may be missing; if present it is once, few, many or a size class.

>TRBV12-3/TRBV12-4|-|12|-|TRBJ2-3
TGTGCCAGCAGGGTGCGCGCAGATACGCAGTATTTT
CASRVRADTQYF
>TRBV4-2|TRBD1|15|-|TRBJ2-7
TGTGCCGGCAGCCAAGTGACAGGGTTCTCCTACGAGCAGTACTTC
CAGSQVTGFSYEQYF
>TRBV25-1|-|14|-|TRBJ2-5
TGTGCCAGCAGTGATTCAACAATCCAAGAGACCCAGTACTTC
CASSDSTIQETQYF
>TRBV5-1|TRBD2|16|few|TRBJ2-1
TGCGCCAGCAGCTTGGGTCTAGCGGGAGGTCAGGATGAGCAGTTCTTC
CASSLGLAGGQDEQFF
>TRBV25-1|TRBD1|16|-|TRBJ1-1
TGTGCCAGCAGAAATGCGGGAGGGGGCAGCATCACTGAAGCTTTCTTT
CASRNAGGGSITEAFF
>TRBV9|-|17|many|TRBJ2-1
TGTGCCAGCAGCGGAGGGGTAGGCCCTCTTGCCTACAATGAGCAGTTCTTC
CASSGGVGPLAYNEQFF
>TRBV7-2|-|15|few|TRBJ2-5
TGTGCCAGCAGCCCAGGCGCGGGGCCCCAAGAGACCCAGTACTTC
CASSPGAGPQETQYF
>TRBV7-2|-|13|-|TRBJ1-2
TGTGCCAGCATCCCTAAGACAGCCTATGGCTACACCTTC
CASIPKTAYGYTF
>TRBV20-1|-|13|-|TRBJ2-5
TGCAGTGCTAGAAGACCGGGGTGGGAGACCCAGTACTTC
CSARRPGWETQYF
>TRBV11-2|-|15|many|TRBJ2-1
TGTGCCAGCAGCTTGTATTCGGCCGGAGCCAATGAGCAGTTCTTC
CASSLYSAGANEQFF